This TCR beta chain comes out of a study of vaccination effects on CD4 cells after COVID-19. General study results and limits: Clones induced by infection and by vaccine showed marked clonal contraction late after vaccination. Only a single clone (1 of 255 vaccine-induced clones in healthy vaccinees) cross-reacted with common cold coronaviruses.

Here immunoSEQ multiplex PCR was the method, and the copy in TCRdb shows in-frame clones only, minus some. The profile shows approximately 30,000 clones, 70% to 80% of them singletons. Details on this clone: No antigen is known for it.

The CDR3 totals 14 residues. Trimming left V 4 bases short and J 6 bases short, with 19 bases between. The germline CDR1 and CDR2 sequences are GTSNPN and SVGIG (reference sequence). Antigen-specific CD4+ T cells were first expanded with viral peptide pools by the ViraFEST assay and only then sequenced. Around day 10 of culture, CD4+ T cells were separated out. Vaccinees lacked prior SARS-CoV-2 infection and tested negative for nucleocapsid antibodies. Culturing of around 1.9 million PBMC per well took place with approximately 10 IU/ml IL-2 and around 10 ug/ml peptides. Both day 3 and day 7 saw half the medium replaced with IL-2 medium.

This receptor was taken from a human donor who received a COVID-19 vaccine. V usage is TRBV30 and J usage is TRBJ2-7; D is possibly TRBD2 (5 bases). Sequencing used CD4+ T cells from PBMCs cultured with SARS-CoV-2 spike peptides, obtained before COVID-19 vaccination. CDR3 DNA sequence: TGTGCCTGGACGTTCGCTAGCACATCCCTCGAGCAGTACTTC. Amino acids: CAWTFASTSLEQYF.